This T cell receptor beta chain was identified during a study of blood T cell repertoires in COVID-19. Study-wide context: The study drew acute and convalescent COVID-19 samples from the United States, Italy and Spain. T cells, B-cell-depleted T cells, or PBMCs provided the cDNA or gDNA that served as material.

The CDR3 contains 11 residues. V gave up 5 bases and J gave up 2 bases, with 3 bases separating them. Germline CDR1 is LNHDA and CDR2 is SQIVND (reference sequence). As handled by the study authors: Reference gene primer amplification gave estimated nucleated cell counts. Only in-frame clones appear in the TCRdb table, and some are missing; sequencing was by immunoSEQ multiplex PCR. The D gene and trimming were derived from the DNA, and the V and J assignments and clone size from that table. The sample gives approximately 97,000 clones, roughly 89% of which show up once; around 1.9% is in the top ten. Enrolment of Seattle patients took place during active infection, and they were followed longitudinally.

The material sequenced was peripheral blood. J is TRBJ2-5 and V is TRBV19; no clear D gene. This TCR derives from a woman aged 45-59 years with COVID-19, enrolled during active disease. CDR3 in amino acids: CASSSQETQYF. As DNA, the CDR3 is TGTGCCAGTAGTTCACAAGAGACCCAGTACTTC.